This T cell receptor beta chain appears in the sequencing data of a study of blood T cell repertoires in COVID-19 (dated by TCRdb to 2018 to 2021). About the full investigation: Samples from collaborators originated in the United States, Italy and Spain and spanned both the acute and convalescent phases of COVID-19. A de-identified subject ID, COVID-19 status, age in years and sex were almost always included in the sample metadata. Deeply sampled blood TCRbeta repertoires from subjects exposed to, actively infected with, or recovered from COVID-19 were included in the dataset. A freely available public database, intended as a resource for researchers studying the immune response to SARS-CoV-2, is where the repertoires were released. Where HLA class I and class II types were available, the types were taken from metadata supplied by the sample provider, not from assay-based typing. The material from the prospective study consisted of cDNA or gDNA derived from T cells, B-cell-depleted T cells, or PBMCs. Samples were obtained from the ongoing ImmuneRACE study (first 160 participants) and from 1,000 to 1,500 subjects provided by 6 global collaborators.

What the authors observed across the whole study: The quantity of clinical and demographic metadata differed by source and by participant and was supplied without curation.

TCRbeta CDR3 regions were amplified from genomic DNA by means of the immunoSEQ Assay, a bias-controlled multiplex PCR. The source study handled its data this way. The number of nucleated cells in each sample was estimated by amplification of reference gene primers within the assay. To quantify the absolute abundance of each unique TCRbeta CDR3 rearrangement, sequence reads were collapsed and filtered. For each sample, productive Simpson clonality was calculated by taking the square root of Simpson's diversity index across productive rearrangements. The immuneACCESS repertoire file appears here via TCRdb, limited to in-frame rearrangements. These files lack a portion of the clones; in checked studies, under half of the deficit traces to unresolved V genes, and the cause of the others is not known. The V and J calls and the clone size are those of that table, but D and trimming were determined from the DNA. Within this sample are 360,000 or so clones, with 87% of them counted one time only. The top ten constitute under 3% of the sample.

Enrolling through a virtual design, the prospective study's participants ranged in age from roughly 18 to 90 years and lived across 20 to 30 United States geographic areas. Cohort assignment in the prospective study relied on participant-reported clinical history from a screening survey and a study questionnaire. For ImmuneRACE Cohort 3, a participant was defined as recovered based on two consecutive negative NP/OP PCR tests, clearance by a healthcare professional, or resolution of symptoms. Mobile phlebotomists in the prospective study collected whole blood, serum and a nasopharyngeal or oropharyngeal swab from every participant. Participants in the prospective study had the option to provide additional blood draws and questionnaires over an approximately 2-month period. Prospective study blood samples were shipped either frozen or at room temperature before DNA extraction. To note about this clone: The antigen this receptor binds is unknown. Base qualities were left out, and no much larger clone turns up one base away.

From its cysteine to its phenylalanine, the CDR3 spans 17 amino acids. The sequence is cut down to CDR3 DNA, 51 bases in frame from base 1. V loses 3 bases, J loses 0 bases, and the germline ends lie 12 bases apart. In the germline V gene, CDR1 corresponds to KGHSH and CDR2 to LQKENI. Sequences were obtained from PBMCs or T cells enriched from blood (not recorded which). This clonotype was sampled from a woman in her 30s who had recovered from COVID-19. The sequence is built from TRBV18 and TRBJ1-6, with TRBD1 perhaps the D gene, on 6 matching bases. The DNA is TGTGCCAGCTCACCGTATAGGGGGAGCTCCTATAATTCACCCCTCCACTTT. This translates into CASSPYRGSSYNSPLHF.